The 32 T cell receptor beta chains presented below share a single source sample, sequenced in a study of blood T cell repertoires in COVID-19. Using immunoSEQ multiplex PCR, the repertoire was profiled, and TCRdb retains in-frame clones only, with some absent. The sample lists about 210,000 clones; roughly 84% were seen once. Sequencing input: PBMCs or T cells enriched from blood (not recorded which). These receptors were obtained from a woman in her twenties or thirties who had been exposed to COVID-19.

This rearrangement joins TRBV7-2 to TRBJ2-3, with D possibly being TRBD2 (6 bases). V dropped 1 base and J dropped 2 bases, with 10 bases sitting between them. CDR3 size: 15 residues. Germline lookup yields CDR1 SGHTA and CDR2 FQGNSA. In nucleotides, the CDR3 is TGTGCCAGCAGCTTAGGAGGCGGGGACACAGATACGCAGTATTTT. Translation gives CASSLGGGDTDTQYF.

CDR3 region: CATFSGANVLTF. For the CDR3, the DNA is TGTGCCACTTTCTCCGGGGCCAACGTCCTGACTTTC. The chain recombines TRBV12-3 or TRBV12-4 with TRBJ2-6; D remains ambiguous. Trimming left V 10 bases short and J 4 bases short, with 8 bases between. This CDR3 is 12 amino acids long.

The chain joins TRBV3-1 (or the pseudogene TRBV3-2) to TRBJ1-5; D unclear. Between the trimmed V and J ends, which lost 0 bases and 7 bases, there was a span of 13 bases. Germline CDR1 and CDR2: LGHDT and YNNKEL (reference sequence). The CDR3 length is 15 residues. The CDR3 DNA reads TGTGCCAGCAGCCAAGATCACAGTTCACGGCAGCCCCAGCATTTT. Translated: CASSQDHSSRQPQHF.

V gene TRBV15 combines with J gene TRBJ2-2; 11 nucleotides agree with TRBD1. The CDR3 has 15 residues. Unmatched junction bases numbered 2, after V lost 5 bases and J lost 3 bases. Germline assignment: CDR1 LNHNV and CDR2 YYDKDF (reference sequence). CDR3 nucleotides: TGTGCCACCAGCCAGGACAGGGGGCACACCGGGGAGCTGTTTTTT. This encodes CATSQDRGHTGELFF.

The chain employs TRBV27 and TRBJ1-5; 8 bases fit TRBD1. This CDR3 contains 16 residues. J was trimmed by 4 bases and V by 1 base; bases with no gene match: 6. The germline gives CDR1 MNHEY, CDR2 SMNVEV (reference sequence). CDR3 residues: CASSLLPGGRNQPQHF. As DNA, the CDR3 is TGTGCCAGCAGTTTATTGCCAGGGGGCAGGAATCAGCCCCAGCATTTT.

The J gene is TRBJ1-1, the V gene TRBV7-9; TRBD1 matches at 8 bases. Germline assignment: CDR1 SEHNR and CDR2 FQNEAQ (reference sequence). Losses at the gene ends were 0 bases for V and 1 base for J; bases not matched to a gene: 1. This CDR3 spans 15 amino acids. The DNA of the CDR3 is TGTGCCAGCAGCTTAGCGGACAGGGAGAACACTGAAGCTTTCTTT. This codes for CASSLADRENTEAFF.

This clone was observed a single time. This chain uses TRBV12-5 with TRBJ1-5; D unresolved. This CDR3 region has 16 residues. Per germline, CDR1 LGHNT and CDR2 FRNRAP. Trimming shortened V by 6 bases and J by 4 bases, and 19 bases separated the two germline ends. The CDR3 reads CASGPPGSGRNQPQHF. The CDR3 region has the DNA TGTGCTAGTGGCCCGCCAGGCTCCGGAAGGAATCAGCCCCAGCATTTT.

This clone has a handful of counts. The gene calls are TRBV7-9 and TRBJ1-1, with TRBD1 as a possible D gene (6 bases). Germline V gene sequence: CDR1 SEHNR, CDR2 FQNEAQ (reference sequence). The CDR3 has 14 residues. Trimming took off 5 bases at V and 4 bases at J, with 14 bases between the two ends. CDR3 nucleotides: TGTGCCAGCAGCCCCCTACAGGGTGGCACTGAAGCTTTCTTT. Amino acid sequence: CASSPLQGGTEAFF.

This chain uses TRBV7-9 with TRBJ1-1; D call uncertain. Trimming left V 3 bases short and J 6 bases short, with 8 bases between. The germline V gene encodes CDR1 SEHNR and CDR2 FQNEAQ (reference sequence). The CDR3 has 12 amino acids. The CDR3 DNA sequence: TGTGCCAGCAGCTTTGCGGGGTCTGAAGCTTTCTTT. Its translation: CASSFAGSEAFF.

This chain uses TRBV11-3 with TRBJ1-1, with TRBD1 identical over 9 bases. In germline, CDR1 is SGHNT, CDR2 YENEEA. The CDR3 extends over 13 amino acids. With 4 bases clipped from V and 4 bases from J, the junction kept 1 base outside the gene matches. The CDR3 sequence: CASSWTGATEAFF. In DNA form, the CDR3 reads TGTGCCAGCAGCTGGACAGGGGCCACTGAAGCTTTCTTT. Based on the CDR3 plus reference TRBV11-3 and TRBJ1-1, the full variable domain is EAGVVQSPRYKIIEKKQPVAFWCNPISGHNTLYWYLQNLGQGPELLIRYENEEAVDDSQLPKDRFSAERLKGVDSTLKIQPAELGDSAVYLCASSWTGATEAFFGQGTRLTVV.

About this clone: Additional DNA sequences in this sample encode the identical CDR3. The chain combines TRBV6-5 with TRBJ1-5; possibly TRBD1 for D (6 bases). Germline V gives CDR1 MNHEY, CDR2 SVGAGI. Trimming removed 0 bases from V and 4 bases from J, with 10 bases in between. The CDR3 extends over 15 amino acids. The CDR3 protein is CASSYSRGANQPQHF. CDR3 coding DNA: TGTGCCAGCAGTTACTCGCGGGGGGCGAATCAGCCCCAGCATTTT.

The chain carries TRBV7-2 and TRBJ1-1; 12 positions agree with TRBD1. V was clipped by 1 base and J by 4 bases; unmatched bases: 13. Germline V gene lookup returns CDR1 SGHTA and CDR2 FQGNSA. The CDR3 is made up of 19 amino acids. The CDR3 DNA sequence: TGTGCCAGCAGCTTAGAGGCCGGGACAGGGGGCGTGTTGGGCACTGAAGCTTTCTTT. It yields the protein CASSLEAGTGGVLGTEAFF.

The V call is TRBV6-5, the J call TRBJ2-6; no clear D. CDR1 is MNHEY and CDR2 is SVGAGI in the germline V gene. The CDR3 runs 13 residues. V was cut by 5 bases and J by 6 bases, with 8 bases left in between. CDR3 region: CASSLVVANVLTF. DNA for the CDR3: TGTGCCAGCAGTCTTGTAGTGGCCAACGTCCTGACTTTC.

This clone has a handful of counts. The gene calls are TRBV6-1 and TRBJ1-1; TRBD1 might be the D (6 bases). The germline gives CDR1 MNHNS, CDR2 SASEGT. The CDR3 is made up of 15 amino acids. The V end lost 3 bases, the J end lost 1 base, and 12 bases lay between the germline ends. The CDR3 spells CASSDNRVENTEAFF. DNA for the CDR3: TGTGCCAGCAGTGACAACAGGGTTGAGAACACTGAAGCTTTCTTT.

In this sample, this clone turned up a few times. V and J are TRBV3-1 (or the pseudogene TRBV3-2) and TRBJ1-6; D is possibly TRBD1 (5 bases). Trimming removed 3 bases from V and 10 bases from J, with 25 bases in between. Germline V gene lookup returns CDR1 LGHDT and CDR2 YNNKEL (reference sequence). The CDR3 covers 18 residues. CDR3 bases: TGTGCCAGCAGCCAGGGTATTACGAACAGGAGAGTCCGCTCACCCCTCCACTTT. Translating it yields CASSQGITNRRVRSPLHF.

The chain links TRBV7-2 to TRBJ2-5, with 9 bases that match TRBD2. The germline V gene encodes CDR1 SGHTA and CDR2 FQGNSA. The CDR3 sequence is 16 residues long. V shed 1 base, J shed 2 bases, and the junction held 5 bases outside the gene matches. This CDR3 reads CASSLGGGGGQETQYF. CDR3 nucleotides: TGTGCCAGCAGCTTAGGAGGCGGGGGGGGACAAGAGACCCAGTACTTC.

Only one count was recorded for this clone. The gene calls are TRBV7-6 and TRBJ1-5, with D unresolved. Germline-derived CDR1 and CDR2 are SGHVS and FNYEAQ. The V end was cut by 2 bases, the J end by 3 bases, with 8 bases between. The CDR3 has 14 amino acids. CDR3 nucleotides: TGTGCCAGCAGCTTATTCCACTCCAATCAGCCCCAGCATTTT. It codes for CASSLFHSNQPQHF. Complete variable domain (other parts from reference TRBV7-6 and TRBJ1-5): GAGVSQSPRYKVTKRGQDVALRCDPISGHVSLYWYRQALGQGPEFLTYFNYEAQQDKSGLPNDRFSAERPEGSISTLTIQRTEQRDSAMYRCASSLFHSNQPQHFGDGTRLSIL.

V gene TRBV18 combines with J gene TRBJ1-1; TRBD1 matches at 7 bases. The junction had 7 bases not matched to a gene; V was cut back by 3 bases and J by 0 bases. The CDR3 consists of 16 residues. Germline assignment: CDR1 KGHSH and CDR2 LQKENI. CDR3 region: CASSPTGQRMNTEAFF. The CDR3 nucleotides are TGTGCCAGCTCACCCACGGGACAGAGGATGAACACTGAAGCTTTCTTT.

This rearrangement joins TRBV5-1 to TRBJ1-1; D is ambiguous. The CDR3 has 14 amino acids. Looked up from germline, CDR1 is SGHRS and CDR2 is YFSETQ. V was cut by 4 bases and J by 7 bases, with 17 bases left in between. Here the CDR3 DNA reads TGCGCCAGCAGCCCGGCGGGAGGGATGGATGAAGCTTTCTTT. Its translation is CASSPAGGMDEAFF. Combining the CDR3 with reference TRBV5-1 and TRBJ1-1 gives the whole variable domain KAGVTQTPRYLIKTRGQQVTLSCSPISGHRSVSWYQQTPGQGLQFLFEYFSETQRNKGNFPGRFSGRQFSNSRSEMNVSTLELGDSALYLCASSPAGGMDEAFFGQGTRLTVV.

The chain is built from TRBV5-5 and TRBJ2-5; 11 bases map to TRBD2. The junction had 2 bases not matched to a gene; V was cut back by 0 bases and J by 1 base. The CDR3 covers 16 residues. Germline CDR1 is SGHKS and CDR2 is YYEKEE (reference sequence). CDR3 sequence: CASSLVLAGGQETQYF. DNA for the CDR3: TGTGCCAGCAGCTTGGTCCTAGCGGGGGGCCAAGAGACCCAGTACTTC.

This clone was seen only once. This chain's CDR3 is CASTRDRASGANVLTF. In nucleotides, the CDR3 is TGCGCCAGCACCCGGGACAGGGCTTCCGGGGCCAACGTCCTGACTTTC. The gene calls are TRBV5-1 and TRBJ2-6; 9 positions match TRBD1. Unmatched junction bases numbered 8, after V lost 6 bases and J lost 4 bases. Germline CDR1 is SGHRS and CDR2 is YFSETQ. This CDR3 region has 16 residues.

The rearrangement links TRBV7-9 to TRBJ2-7; no firm D call. CDR3 length: 14 amino acids. Germline V CDR1 and CDR2: SEHNR, FQNEAQ (reference sequence). Trimming removed 1 base at V and 3 bases at J, with 10 bases between. The CDR3 loop is CASSLEARSYEQYF. CDR3 in DNA: TGTGCCAGCAGCTTAGAAGCGCGGAGCTACGAGCAGTACTTC.

The rearrangement links TRBV30 to TRBJ2-1, with TRBD2 matching over 8 bases. Germline assignment: CDR1 GTSNPN and CDR2 SVGIG (reference sequence). The CDR3 spans 15 residues. The CDR3 DNA reads as TGTTCCCGGGCGAGCGGGGGCCCCGGGGGTAATGAGCAGTTCTTC. It encodes CSRASGGPGGNEQFF.

The chain recombines TRBV5-6 with TRBJ1-1; perhaps TRBD1 as D (6 bases). The CDR3 consists of 17 residues. Germline values: CDR1 SGHDT, CDR2 YYEEEE. V shed 2 bases and J shed 0 bases, with 17 bases lying between them. CDR3 bases: TGTGCCAGCAGCTTCGACCCATACGGACAGATGAACACTGAAGCTTTCTTT. Translating gives CASSFDPYGQMNTEAFF.

In its sample, this clone was seen a few times. The rearrangement links TRBV3-1 (or the pseudogene TRBV3-2) to TRBJ1-6; 9 positions match TRBD1. Germline assignment: CDR1 LGHDT and CDR2 YNNKEL (reference sequence). The CDR3 length is 15 residues. V shed 4 bases and J 8 bases; nucleotides not matched to a gene: 6. The DNA for the CDR3 is TGTGCCAGCAGCCCTTCGGACAGGGGTCATTCACCCCTCCACTTT. It specifies CASSPSDRGHSPLHF.

The chain carries TRBV9 and TRBJ2-2; D might be TRBD2 (5 bases). The CDR3 covers 14 residues. Trimming took 4 bases from V and 6 from J, leaving 13 bases between them. Germline V lookup: CDR1 SGDLS, CDR2 YYNGEE. As DNA, the CDR3 is TGTGCCAGCAGCCCGAGGGTGGAGGCCGGGGAGCTGTTTTTT. As protein: CASSPRVEAGELFF.

The chain uses TRBV5-1 and TRBJ1-1; TRBD1 matches at 10 bases. The J segment lost 5 bases and the V segment lost 0 bases, leaving 4 bases of the junction unmatched. Germline CDR1 reads SGHRS; CDR2 reads YFSETQ. There are 15 residues in the CDR3. The CDR3 protein is CASSLGGTGATEAFF. The DNA for the CDR3 is TGCGCCAGCAGCTTGGGAGGGACAGGGGCGACTGAAGCTTTCTTT.

The chain employs TRBV5-1 and TRBJ2-1, with TRBD2 matching 12 bases. The V segment lost 2 bases and the J segment 1 base; nucleotides outside the gene matches: 1. The CDR3 has 16 amino acids. Germline CDR1 and CDR2: SGHRS and YFSETQ. The CDR3, as DNA: TGCGCCAGCAGCTTCACTAGCGGGGGGTCCTACAATGAGCAGTTCTTC. Amino acids: CASSFTSGGSYNEQFF.

The rearrangement links TRBV5-8 to TRBJ2-7; 10 bases are shared with TRBD1. The germline CDR1 and CDR2 sequences are SGHTS and YDEGEE. V lost 3 bases and J lost 5; bases outside the gene matches: 5. This CDR3 spans 14 amino acids. CDR3 nucleotides: TGTGCCAGCAGCTCAGGGACAGGGGATCACGAGCAGTACTTC. Its translation: CASSSGTGDHEQYF.

This clone was seen only once. V is TRBV6-6 and J is TRBJ2-3, with 13 bases fitting TRBD2. Germline CDR1 reads MNHNY; CDR2 reads SVGAGI (reference sequence). V dropped 6 bases and J dropped 5; count of bases not matched to a gene: 11. There are 17 residues in the CDR3. The CDR3 bases are TGTGCCAGCAGCCGAAAAACTAGCGGGGGGGCTGGAGATACGCAGTATTTT. Its protein product is CASSRKTSGGAGDTQYF.

CDR3: CASSEDGLAGGGDEQFF. CDR3 bases: TGTGCCAGCAGTGAGGACGGACTAGCGGGGGGTGGAGATGAGCAGTTCTTC. This sequence joins TRBV2 and TRBJ2-1; TRBD2 matches at 14 bases. The germline V gene has CDR1 SNHLY and CDR2 FYNNEI. V was pared by 3 bases and J by 8 bases, with 9 bases of the junction left unmatched. This CDR3 is 17 amino acids long.

The chain recombines TRBV10-3 with TRBJ2-1; D uncertain. The CDR3 has 12 amino acids. Germline V gene sequence: CDR1 ENHRY, CDR2 SYGVKD. Trimming left V 4 bases short and J 6 bases short, with 7 bases between. The CDR3 coding sequence is TGTGCCATCAGTGGGAGCCGCAATGAGCAGTTCTTC. Amino acids: CAISGSRNEQFF.